These 16 T cell receptor beta chains originate from one sample sequenced in a study of cytomegalovirus exposure and HLA in healthy donors. The PCR made use of 60 Vbeta and 13 Jbeta primers. TCRdb's copy holds only in-frame clones and misses some; the assay was immunoSEQ multiplex PCR. The top ten clones hold about 3.1% of a sample with roughly 220,000 clones, roughly 80% of them seen once. Sample: PBMCs. All receptors derive from a man between 25 and 39 years old in good health and CMV-seronegative.

The chain joins TRBV7-2 to TRBJ2-7, with D possibly being TRBD1 (6 bases). The CDR3 covers 14 residues. Trimming pared 6 bases from V and 6 bases from J, leaving 18 bases between. The germline V gene has CDR1 SGHTA and CDR2 FQGNSA. CDR3 nucleotide sequence: TGTGCCAGCAGTAGCCCGGCAGGGGTCGGCGAGCAGTACTTC. Translated, it gives CASSSPAGVGEQYF.

This chain links TRBV15 with TRBJ2-1, with 9 positions matching TRBD1. This CDR3 region has 13 residues. Germline trimming cut 4 bases from V and 7 bases from J; bases unmatched to any gene: 2. Germline V gene lookup returns CDR1 LNHNV and CDR2 YYDKDF (reference sequence). The CDR3 nucleotides are TGTGCCACCAGCATGGACAGGGGTAATGAGCAGTTCTTC. Its protein is CATSMDRGNEQFF.

This sequence joins TRBV5-6 and TRBJ2-7; a possible D gene is TRBD1 (6 bases). The CDR3 contains 17 residues. V was cut by 0 bases and J by 5 bases, with 21 bases left in between. Germline V gene data show CDR1 as SGHDT and CDR2 as YYEEEE. CDR3 in DNA: TGTGCCAGCAGCTTGGTCAGGGGCCAGAGGCCAGAAGACGAGCAGTACTTC. Encoded protein: CASSLVRGQRPEDEQYF.

This chain connects TRBV19 to TRBJ2-3; 9 bases fit TRBD2. CDR1 is LNHDA, CDR2 SQIVND, per germline (reference sequence). The V and J ends lost 5 bases and 2 bases, in that order; junction bases with no gene match: 8. CDR3 size: 16 residues. DNA of the CDR3: TGTGCCAGTAGTTCCCCGGCGGGGGGGTTCACAGATACGCAGTATTTT. Protein: CASSSPAGGFTDTQYF.

The genes are TRBV27 and TRBJ2-3; D unresolved. The CDR3 has 13 amino acids. Germline V gene sequence: CDR1 MNHEY, CDR2 SMNVEV (reference sequence). V lost 5 bases to trimming and J lost 3 bases, with 9 bases between them. The chain's CDR3 is CASSPTRTDTQYF. For the CDR3, the DNA is TGTGCCAGCAGTCCGACACGAACAGATACGCAGTATTTT.

This chain joins TRBV21-1 and TRBJ1-2. TRBV21-1 is a pseudogene. The CDR3 has 16 amino acids. The DNA for the CDR3 is TGTGCCAGCAGCAGCAAACTCCGGGTTTCGGGCTATGGCTACACCTTC. Protein sequence: CASSSKLRVSGYGYTF.

The rearrangement uses TRBV7-8 and TRBJ2-5; D may be TRBD1 (5 bases). CDR1 and CDR2 (germline): SGHVS, FQNEAQ. The germline V and J ends were trimmed by 1 base and 11 bases, with 14 bases remaining between them. This CDR3 spans 13 amino acids. Here the CDR3 DNA reads TGTGCCAGCAGCTTAGGCAGGGCAGGTGAGCAGTACTTC. It is translated as CASSLGRAGEQYF.

The chain carries TRBV11-2 and TRBJ1-1; D is ambiguous. CDR1 and CDR2 from the germline V gene are SGHAT and FQNNGV. There are 14 residues in the CDR3. V dropped 4 bases and J dropped 1 base, with 10 bases sitting between them. The CDR3 bases are TGTGCCAGCAGCTCCTCTGGAGGGAACACTGAAGCTTTCTTT. Translating gives CASSSSGGNTEAFF.

The rearrangement links TRBV13 to TRBJ2-7; 10 bases match TRBD2. Losses at the gene ends were 1 base for V and 3 bases for J; bases not matched to a gene: 3. The CDR3 runs 15 residues. Looked up from germline, CDR1 is PRHDT and CDR2 is FYEKMQ (reference sequence). For the CDR3, the DNA is TGTGCCAGCAGCTTAGCACTAGCGGGGAACTACGAGCAGTACTTC. It encodes CASSLALAGNYEQYF.

This clone was counted only a few times. The genes are TRBV16 and TRBJ1-2; D remains unclear. The germline gives CDR1 KGHSY, CDR2 FQNENV. The V end was cut by 4 bases, the J end by 6 bases, with 15 bases between. The CDR3 contains 14 residues. The CDR3 nucleotides are TGTGCCAGCAGCCTCCAGCTGAGGAAGGATGGCTACACCTTC. This encodes CASSLQLRKDGYTF.

The chain joins TRBV9 to TRBJ2-7, with 9 bases fitting TRBD1. Germline V gene sequence: CDR1 SGDLS, CDR2 YYNGEE. The CDR3 is 13 residues long. V dropped 3 bases and J dropped 5; count of bases not matched to a gene: 3. The CDR3 region is CASSGYRGHEQYF. The CDR3 bases are TGTGCCAGCAGCGGGTACAGGGGGCACGAGCAGTACTTC.

This rearrangement joins TRBV7-9 to TRBJ2-7; D is ambiguous. Germline V lookup: CDR1 SEHNR, CDR2 FQNEAQ (reference sequence). The CDR3 consists of 13 residues. V was cut by 3 bases and J by 2 bases, with 8 bases left in between. CDR3 bases: TGTGCCAGCAGCTTCCGTACAACCTACGAGCAGTACTTC. As protein: CASSFRTTYEQYF.

The rearrangement uses TRBV4-3 and TRBJ2-7; D remains ambiguous. Germline V CDR1 and CDR2: LGHNA, YSLEER. V lost 1 base to trimming and J lost 5 bases, with 12 bases between them. There are 14 residues in the CDR3. The DNA of the CDR3 is TGCGCCAGCAGCCAAGGACTGGTTCGTCACGAGCAGTACTTC. It translates to CASSQGLVRHEQYF.

V and J are TRBV2 and TRBJ2-4; TRBD1 agrees at 11 bases. CDR3 length: 14 amino acids. Germline V gene lookup returns CDR1 SNHLY and CDR2 FYNNEI. J gave up 7 bases and V 6 bases, and 5 bases lay outside the gene matches. The CDR3 sequence is CASSPGQGGNIQYF. For the CDR3, the DNA is TGTGCCAGCAGCCCGGGACAGGGGGGTAACATTCAGTACTTC.

The sample holds one count of this clone. The CDR3 is CASSLGTEETQYF. CDR3 bases: TGTGCCAGCAGCCTCGGGACAGAAGAGACCCAGTACTTC. This rearrangement joins TRBV11-2 to TRBJ2-5; TRBD1 aligns across 7 bases. Germline V gene sequence: CDR1 SGHAT, CDR2 FQNNGV. The V and J ends lost 5 bases and 3 bases, in that order; junction bases with no gene match: 3. CDR3 length: 13 residues.

CDR3 protein: CASSLRTSGGAGNEQFF. The CDR3 coding sequence is TGTGCCAGCAGCTTACGGACTAGCGGGGGGGCGGGGAATGAGCAGTTCTTC. V and J are TRBV7-2 and TRBJ2-1, with 15 bases that match TRBD2. The CDR3 is 17 residues long. CDR1 and CDR2 (germline): SGHTA, FQGNSA. J was trimmed by 7 bases and V by 2 bases; bases with no gene match: 6.